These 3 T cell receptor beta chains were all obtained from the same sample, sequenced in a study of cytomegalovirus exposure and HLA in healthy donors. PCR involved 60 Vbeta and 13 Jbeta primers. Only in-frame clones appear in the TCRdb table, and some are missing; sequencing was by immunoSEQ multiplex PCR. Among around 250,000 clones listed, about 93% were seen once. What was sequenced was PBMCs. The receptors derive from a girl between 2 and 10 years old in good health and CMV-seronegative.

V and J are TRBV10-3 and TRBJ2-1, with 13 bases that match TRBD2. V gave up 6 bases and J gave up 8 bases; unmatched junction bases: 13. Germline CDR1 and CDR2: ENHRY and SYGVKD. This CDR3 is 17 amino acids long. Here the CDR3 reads CAISPLGGTSGVDEQFF. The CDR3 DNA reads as TGTGCCATCAGCCCCTTAGGAGGGACTAGCGGGGTCGATGAGCAGTTCTTC.

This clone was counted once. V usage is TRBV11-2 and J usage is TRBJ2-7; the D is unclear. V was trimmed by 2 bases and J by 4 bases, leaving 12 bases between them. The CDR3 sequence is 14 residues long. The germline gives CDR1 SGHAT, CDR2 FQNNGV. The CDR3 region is CASSLYHLQYEQYF. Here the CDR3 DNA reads TGTGCCAGCAGCTTATACCATCTCCAGTACGAGCAGTACTTC.

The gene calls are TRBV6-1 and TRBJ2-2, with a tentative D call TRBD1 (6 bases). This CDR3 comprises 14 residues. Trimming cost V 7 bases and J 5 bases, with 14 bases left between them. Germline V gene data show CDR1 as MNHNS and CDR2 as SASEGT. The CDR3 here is CASITQGKTGELFF. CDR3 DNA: TGTGCCAGCATCACACAGGGTAAAACCGGGGAGCTGTTTTTT.